Below, 18 T cell receptor beta chains from the same sample are listed, as sequenced in a study of persistence of HIV-infected CD4 T cells. These receptors have no known antigen. This was the immunoSEQ version 4 assay in survey mode. Produced via immunoSEQ multiplex PCR; TCRdb's table is partial and in-frame only. The sample carries about 46,000 clones, 85% to 90% recorded once. Cells were stimulated nonspecifically with anti-CD3/anti-CD28 magnetic beads. Sorting selected CD4+ T cells upregulating both CD40 ligand and CD69. This specimen consisted of CD4+ T cells sorted from PBMCs after roughly 18-hour stimulation, obtained from a patient who received antiretroviral therapy. Every receptor here comes from an adult woman with HIV who was CMV-seropositive.

This clone was counted only a few times. The chain is built from TRBV3-1 (or the pseudogene TRBV3-2) and TRBJ2-2, with 7 bases lining up with TRBD1. This CDR3 comprises 14 residues. After removal of 5 bases from V and 6 bases from J, the junction contained 6 bases not matched to a gene. In germline, CDR1 is LGHDT, CDR2 YNNKEL (reference sequence). This chain's CDR3 is CASSLGQSAGELFF. The CDR3 DNA sequence: TGTGCCAGCAGCTTGGGACAGTCTGCCGGGGAGCTGTTTTTT.

V usage is TRBV3-1 (or the pseudogene TRBV3-2) and J usage is TRBJ2-7, with a tentative D call TRBD2 (6 bases). The germline V and J ends were trimmed by 4 bases and 0 bases, with 7 bases remaining between them. This CDR3 contains 13 residues. Per the germline V gene, CDR1 is LGHDT and CDR2 is YNNKEL (reference sequence). CDR3 DNA: TGTGCCAGCAGCCGGGACTCCTCCTACGAGCAGTACTTC. Its translation is CASSRDSSYEQYF.

J is TRBJ1-1 and V is TRBV5-1; weak D call: TRBD1 (5 bases). The germline V and J ends were trimmed by 7 bases and 3 bases, with 16 bases remaining between them. CDR3 length equals 14 residues. Germline V gives CDR1 SGHRS, CDR2 YFSETQ. The CDR3 DNA reads TGCGCCAGCGGTCCGGCGTGGGGGGACACTGAAGCTTTCTTT. Translating gives CASGPAWGDTEAFF.

This clone was counted between two and nine times. The chain has TRBV3-1 (or the pseudogene TRBV3-2) and TRBJ2-5; 7 nucleotides agree with TRBD1. Germline V CDR1 and CDR2: LGHDT, YNNKEL (reference sequence). Unmatched junction bases numbered 2, after V lost 3 bases and J lost 1 base. CDR3 length: 14 amino acids. CDR3 DNA: TGTGCCAGCAGCCAGGGACAGCGCCAAGAGACCCAGTACTTC. Amino acids: CASSQGQRQETQYF.

This chain uses TRBV5-1 with TRBJ2-3; 11 nucleotides match TRBD1. There are 15 residues in the CDR3. CDR1 is SGHRS and CDR2 is YFSETQ in the germline V gene. V lost 3 bases and J lost 4; bases outside the gene matches: 4. The CDR3 region is CASSSGTGGADTQYF. DNA for the CDR3: TGCGCCAGCAGCTCCGGGACAGGGGGGGCAGATACGCAGTATTTT.

The chain has TRBV5-4 and TRBJ2-5, with 14 bases that match TRBD2. V gave up 3 bases and J gave up 5 bases; unmatched junction bases: 6. CDR3 length equals 16 residues. Germline values: CDR1 SGHNT, CDR2 YYREEE (reference sequence). The chain's CDR3 is CASSSRLAGGPETQYF. The CDR3 DNA sequence: TGTGCCAGCAGCTCCAGACTAGCGGGGGGGCCGGAGACCCAGTACTTC.

The chain uses TRBV12-3 or TRBV12-4 and TRBJ2-2; D is ambiguous. Trimming pared 5 bases from V and 5 bases from J, leaving 3 bases between. The CDR3 extends over 11 amino acids. The CDR3: CASSRTGELFF. For the CDR3, the DNA is TGTGCCAGCAGTCGTACCGGGGAGCTGTTTTTT.

This CDR3 reads CASSPLNTEAFF. In DNA form, the CDR3 reads TGTGCCAGCAGCCCCTTAAACACTGAAGCTTTCTTT. The V call is TRBV16, the J call TRBJ1-1; D unresolved. V was cut by 4 bases and J by 2 bases, with 5 bases left in between. The CDR3 is 12 residues long. CDR1 and CDR2 from the germline V gene are KGHSY and FQNENV.

As to this clone: A read error may produce the germline difference seen at one junction end. The chain joins TRBV11-1 to TRBJ2-1; 11 nucleotides agree with TRBD2. The germline V gene has CDR1 SGHAT and CDR2 FQDESV (reference sequence). This CDR3 spans 17 amino acids. CDR3 nucleotide sequence: TGTGCCAGCAGCCTAGCGCGACTAGCGGGGACCTACAATGAGCAGTTCTTC. Its translation is CASSLARLAGTYNEQFF.

V is TRBV5-1 and J is TRBJ1-2; a possible D gene is TRBD1 (5 bases). V was trimmed by 4 bases and J by 3 bases, leaving 13 bases between them. Germline V gives CDR1 SGHRS, CDR2 YFSETQ. CDR3 length equals 14 residues. The CDR3 region is CASSVPQGDYGYTF. As DNA, the CDR3 is TGCGCCAGCAGCGTTCCTCAGGGAGACTATGGCTACACCTTC.

This clone was detected once. The genes are TRBV23-1 and TRBJ2-6; D gene unclear. TRBV23-1 is classed as an ORF, of uncertain function. CDR3 length: 15 amino acids. V was cut by 6 bases and J by 6 bases, with 15 bases left in between. Here the CDR3 reads CASSRAFLEANVLTF. The CDR3, as DNA: TGCGCCAGCAGCAGAGCGTTTCTGGAGGCCAACGTCCTGACTTTC.

The chain recombines TRBV4-3 with TRBJ2-3; TRBD1 agrees at 11 bases. The junction had 4 bases not matched to a gene; V was cut back by 4 bases and J by 4 bases. The CDR3 consists of 15 residues. The germline CDR1 and CDR2 sequences are LGHNA and YSLEER. The CDR3 loop is CASSPDRGQADTQYF. Here the CDR3 DNA reads TGCGCCAGCAGCCCGGACAGGGGGCAGGCAGATACGCAGTATTTT.

The chain recombines TRBV20-1 with TRBJ2-3; no clear D gene. V dropped 6 bases and J dropped 9 bases, with 13 bases sitting between them. The germline V gene has CDR1 DFQATT and CDR2 SNEGSKA (reference sequence). The CDR3 has 11 residues. CDR3: CSAPDPRTQYF. CDR3 DNA: TGCAGTGCCCCCGACCCTAGGACGCAGTATTTT.

This clone was detected once. The chain employs TRBV12-3 or TRBV12-4 and TRBJ1-5; no clear D gene. V was clipped by 4 bases and J by 3 bases, with 7 bases between them. This CDR3 is built from 13 residues. The CDR3 region is CASSWGPNQPQHF. The CDR3, as DNA: TGTGCCAGCAGTTGGGGTCCCAATCAGCCCCAGCATTTT.

The chain has TRBV28 and TRBJ2-7; no clear D. Germline lookup yields CDR1 MDHEN and CDR2 SYDVKM. The CDR3 has 12 amino acids. V was shortened by 2 bases and J by 6 bases, with 8 bases between the two germline ends. DNA of the CDR3: TGTGCCAGCAGTTTAGGCTATCGCGAGCAGTACTTC. Its protein is CASSLGYREQYF.

As to this clone: The same CDR3 is also encoded by other DNA sequences in this sample. The chain recombines TRBV19 with TRBJ1-5, with 8 bases fitting TRBD1. CDR1 is LNHDA, CDR2 SQIVND, per germline (reference sequence). CDR3 length: 15 residues. Losses at the gene ends were 3 bases for V and 2 bases for J; bases not matched to a gene: 3. Here the CDR3 DNA reads TGTGCCAGTAGTATTGACAGGGGAGGCAATCAGCCCCAGCATTTT. Its protein is CASSIDRGGNQPQHF.

This chain uses TRBV2 with TRBJ2-7, with 10 bases lining up with TRBD1. Germline CDR1 is SNHLY and CDR2 is FYNNEI. V was clipped by 7 bases and J by 9 bases; unmatched bases: 9. The CDR3 consists of 13 residues. CDR3 sequence (DNA): TGTGCCAGCAACAGACAGGGGGCCGATCCGCAGTACTTC. Protein sequence: CASNRQGADPQYF.

V and J are TRBV5-5 and TRBJ1-1; D not resolved. This CDR3 spans 15 amino acids. Germline lookup yields CDR1 SGHKS and CDR2 YYEKEE (reference sequence). Trimming left V 0 bases short and J 2 bases short, with 11 bases between. The CDR3 loop reads CASSLGNRYNTEAFF. The CDR3 DNA follows: TGTGCCAGCAGCTTGGGAAACAGATACAACACTGAAGCTTTCTTT. Supplemented by reference TRBV5-5 and TRBJ1-1, the full variable domain reads DAGVTQSPTHLIKTRGQQVTLRCSPISGHKSVSWYQQVLGQGPQFIFQYYEKEERGRGNFPDRFSARQFPNYSSELNVNALLLGDSALYLCASSLGNRYNTEAFFGQGTRLTVV.